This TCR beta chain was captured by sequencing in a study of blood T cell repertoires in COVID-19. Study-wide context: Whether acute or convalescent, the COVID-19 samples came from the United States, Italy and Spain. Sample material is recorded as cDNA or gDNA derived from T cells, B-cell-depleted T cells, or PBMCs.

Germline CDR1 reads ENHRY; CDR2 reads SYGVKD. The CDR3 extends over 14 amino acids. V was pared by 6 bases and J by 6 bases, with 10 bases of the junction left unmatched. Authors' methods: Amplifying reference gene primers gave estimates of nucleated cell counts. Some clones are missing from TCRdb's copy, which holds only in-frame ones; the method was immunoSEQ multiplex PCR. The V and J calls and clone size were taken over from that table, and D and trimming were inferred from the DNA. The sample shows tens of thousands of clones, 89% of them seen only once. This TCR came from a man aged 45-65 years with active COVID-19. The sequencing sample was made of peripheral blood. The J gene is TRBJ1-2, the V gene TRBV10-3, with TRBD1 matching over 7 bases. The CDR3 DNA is TGTGCCATCAGAGAAATTGACAGGGCCGATGGCTACACCTTC. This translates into CAIREIDRADGYTF.